This T cell receptor (beta chain) was observed in a study of blood T cell repertoires in COVID-19. Study background: Donors in the United States, Italy and Spain gave samples during acute or convalescent COVID-19.

Profiled with immunoSEQ multiplex PCR; TCRdb holds only in-frame clones, not every one. Among around 160,000 clones listed, around four fifths were seen once. The V segment lost 5 bases and the J segment 5 bases; nucleotides outside the gene matches: 8. Looked up from germline, CDR1 is SGHAT and CDR2 is FQNNGV. The CDR3 totals 16 residues. The specimen sequenced was peripheral blood. The sequence derives from a human donor in a cohort sampled during active COVID-19. This rearrangement joins TRBV11-2 to TRBJ2-5; 13 bases are shared with TRBD2. The CDR3 nucleotides read TGTGCCAGCAGCCTCACTAGCGGGGGGGCTTTTGAGACCCAGTACTTC. Protein sequence: CASSLTSGGAFETQYF.